Below are 24 T cell receptor beta chains sequenced from a single sample in a study of T-cell reconstitution after alpha-beta-depleted transplantation in children. Preparation of the TCRbeta library was carried out with unique molecular identifiers. One entry per CDR3 protein, called by TCRdb with MiXCR from the PCR reads. The table has around 400,000 distinct CDR3 sequences, roughly 21% seen once. The material sequenced was PBMCs from the stem cell graft donor, taken from the stem cell graft. These TCRs come from a human donor who donated a stem cell graft to a child with acute myeloid leukemia.

This clonotype was seen ten or more times. V usage is TRBV15 and J usage is TRBJ1-6; D gene unclear. CDR3 length equals 15 residues. Looked up from germline, CDR1 is LNHNV and CDR2 is YYDKDF (reference sequence). V lost 0 bases and J lost 5, with 8 bases in between. DNA of the CDR3: TGTGCCACCAGCAGAGATAGGGCCCATAATTCACCCCTCCACTTT. This codes for CATSRDRAHNSPLHF.

This clonotype was observed a handful of times. The chain has TRBV6-1 and TRBJ2-7; 7 bases agree with TRBD1. V lost 6 bases, J lost 5 bases, and 7 bases stayed unmatched. Germline CDR1 and CDR2: MNHNS and SASEGT. This CDR3 spans 13 amino acids. DNA of the CDR3: TGTGCCAGCAGAGAGACAGGGACCCACGAGCAGTACTTC. As protein: CASRETGTHEQYF.

This clonotype has more than one count but fewer than ten. The chain couples TRBV5-1 to TRBJ2-3, with TRBD2 identical over 10 bases. This CDR3 spans 17 amino acids. In germline, CDR1 is SGHRS, CDR2 YFSETQ. V was clipped by 0 bases and J by 3 bases; unmatched bases: 7. In DNA, the CDR3 is TGCGCCAGCAGCTTGGAGCTAGCGGGAGTCGGAACAGATACGCAGTATTTT. Amino acid sequence: CASSLELAGVGTDTQYF.

This clonotype was seen repeatedly, ten times or more. V is TRBV7-9 and J is TRBJ1-1; D uncertain. This CDR3 region has 12 residues. Germline CDR1 is SEHNR and CDR2 is FQNEAQ (reference sequence). V lost 5 bases and J 6 bases, leaving 10 bases between the germline ends. This CDR3 reads CASSLYVAEAFF. The CDR3 coding sequence is TGTGCCAGCAGCCTTTATGTCGCTGAAGCTTTCTTT. Together with reference TRBV7-9 and TRBJ1-1, the CDR3 gives the full variable domain: DTGVSQNPRHKITKRGQNVTFRCDPISEHNRLYWYRQTLGQGPEFLTYFQNEAQLEKSRLLSDRFSAERPKGSFSTLEIQRTEQGDSAMYLCASSLYVAEAFFGQGTRLTVV.

The chain recombines TRBV15 with TRBJ2-2; TRBD2 aligns across 14 bases. Germline CDR1 reads LNHNV; CDR2 reads YYDKDF (reference sequence). V gave up 5 bases and J gave up 6 bases; unmatched junction bases: 5. This CDR3 is 16 amino acids long. In nucleotides, the CDR3 is TGTGCCACCAGCTTCGGGACTAGCGGGAGAGCCGGGGAGCTGTTTTTT. It encodes CATSFGTSGRAGELFF.

This clonotype was observed a few times. The chain uses TRBV4-2 and TRBJ2-3; D not certain. Trimming cost V 6 bases and J 6 bases, with 10 bases left between them. Germline CDR1 and CDR2: LGHNA and YNFKEQ. CDR3 length equals 12 residues. DNA of the CDR3: TGTGCCAGCAGTTCCATGTGGGATACGCAGTATTTT. It translates to CASSSMWDTQYF.

V is TRBV5-1 and J is TRBJ2-4, with D hard to call. This CDR3 comprises 14 residues. Trimming stripped 1 base from V and 8 bases from J, with 13 bases between. Germline CDR1 reads SGHRS; CDR2 reads YFSETQ. The DNA of the CDR3 is TGCGCCAGCAGCTTGAATGGAGATTGGGACATTCAGTACTTC. This codes for CASSLNGDWDIQYF.

This clonotype was found many times. The chain couples TRBV4-3 to TRBJ2-2; D not certain. Trimming cost V 0 bases and J 3 bases, with 11 bases left between them. CDR1 is LGHNA, CDR2 YSLEER, per germline. The CDR3 spans 16 residues. Here the CDR3 reads CASSQEAGRYTGELFF. The CDR3 DNA is TGCGCCAGCAGCCAAGAAGCCGGGCGGTACACCGGGGAGCTGTTTTTT.

This clonotype was seen repeatedly, ten times or more. The chain uses TRBV29-1 and TRBJ2-2; 9 bases match TRBD1. The V segment lost 7 bases and the J segment 9 bases; nucleotides outside the gene matches: 9. The germline V gene encodes CDR1 SQVTM and CDR2 ANQGSEA. There are 13 residues in the CDR3. DNA for the CDR3: TGCAGCGCAGAGGGACAGGGTGTCAGGGAGCTGTTTTTT. This translates into CSAEGQGVRELFF.

This clonotype was seen more than once but under ten times. This chain joins TRBV7-9 and TRBJ2-7; 7 bases are a match to TRBD1. CDR3 length equals 15 residues. After removal of 5 bases from V and 1 base from J, the junction contained 8 bases not matched to a gene. CDR1 and CDR2 from the germline V gene are SEHNR and FQNEAQ (reference sequence). The CDR3 region is CASSRPGTASYEQYF. The CDR3 bases are TGTGCCAGCAGCCGACCCGGGACAGCTTCCTACGAGCAGTACTTC.

This clonotype was counted once. The J gene is TRBJ1-4, the V gene TRBV7-2; D is perhaps TRBD1 (5 bases). The germline V and J ends were trimmed by 1 base and 2 bases, with 8 bases remaining between them. Germline V gene data show CDR1 as SGHTA and CDR2 as FQGNSA. CDR3 length equals 15 residues. The CDR3 region is CASSLGGLTNEKLFF. CDR3 coding DNA: TGTGCCAGCAGCTTAGGGGGCTTGACTAATGAAAAACTGTTTTTT.

The chain couples TRBV7-8 to TRBJ2-7; 9 positions agree with TRBD2. V dropped 5 bases and J dropped 5; count of bases not matched to a gene: 4. CDR1 SGHVS and CDR2 FQNEAQ come from the germline V gene. CDR3 size: 13 residues. The CDR3 DNA reads as TGTGCCAGCAGCCGCGGGAGGGCCAACGAGCAGTACTTC. Translating gives CASSRGRANEQYF.

This rearrangement joins TRBV20-1 to TRBJ1-6, with D possibly TRBD1 on 5 matching bases. Germline V lookup: CDR1 DFQATT, CDR2 SNEGSKA (reference sequence). The V end lost 3 bases, the J end lost 7 bases, and 7 bases lay between the germline ends. The CDR3 has 12 residues. The CDR3: CSASGGNSPLHF. In nucleotides, the CDR3 is TGCAGTGCTAGCGGGGGAAATTCACCCCTCCACTTT.

The sample holds many counts of this clonotype. This sequence joins TRBV20-1 and TRBJ2-1; D remains unclear. The ends were cut back, 5 bases at V and 6 bases at J, with 11 bases in the middle. CDR1 and CDR2 from the germline V gene are DFQATT and SNEGSKA (reference sequence). The length of the CDR3 is 12 residues. The DNA of the CDR3 is TGCAGTGCTGCCCCTAGTGCCAATGAGCAGTTCTTC. Translating it yields CSAAPSANEQFF.

The chain carries TRBV12-3 or TRBV12-4 and TRBJ2-7; a possible D gene is TRBD2 (5 bases). Trimming left V 4 bases short and J 7 bases short, with 17 bases between. The CDR3 totals 14 residues. CDR3 in DNA: TGTGCCAGCAGTTCCGACCGGGATCCCAGGGAGCAGTACTTC. This sequence encodes CASSSDRDPREQYF.

This clonotype has only a few counts. The chain joins TRBV12-3 or TRBV12-4 to TRBJ1-5; 7 bases fit TRBD1. The V and J ends lost 3 bases and 0 bases, in that order; junction bases with no gene match: 5. The CDR3 is 16 residues long. CDR3 protein: CASSLGTVNSNQPQHF. The CDR3 DNA is TGTGCCAGCAGTTTGGGGACAGTAAATAGCAATCAGCCCCAGCATTTT.

This clonotype was counted many times. The J gene is TRBJ2-7, the V gene TRBV5-1; the match to TRBD1 covers 7 bases. The V and J ends lost 6 bases and 4 bases, in that order; junction bases with no gene match: 10. The CDR3 totals 14 residues. The germline V gene has CDR1 SGHRS and CDR2 YFSETQ. The CDR3 here is CASNPRDRRYEQYF. Here the CDR3 DNA reads TGCGCCAGCAATCCCCGGGACAGAAGATACGAGCAGTACTTC. Using reference TRBV5-1 and TRBJ2-7 for the parts outside the CDR3, the full variable domain is KAGVTQTPRYLIKTRGQQVTLSCSPISGHRSVSWYQQTPGQGLQFLFEYFSETQRNKGNFPGRFSGRQFSNSRSEMNVSTLELGDSALYLCASNPRDRRYEQYFGPGTRLTVT.

This chain uses TRBV5-1 with TRBJ2-7, with D tentatively TRBD2 (5 bases). The CDR3 length is 12 residues. Germline lookup yields CDR1 SGHRS and CDR2 YFSETQ. V gave up 1 base and J gave up 5 bases, with 7 bases separating them. The CDR3 bases are TGCGCCAGCAGCTTGTCGGGAAACGAGCAGTACTTC. It is translated as CASSLSGNEQYF.

This clonotype was seen only a few times. At one boundary the junction diverges from the germline segment, which might be a read error. The chain carries TRBV7-7 and TRBJ2-1; D might be TRBD2 (6 bases). The germline gives CDR1 SSHAT, CDR2 FNYEAQ (reference sequence). The CDR3 length is 14 residues. DNA of the CDR3: TGTGCTAGCAGCTTAGATGTCGGGAGTAATGAGCAGTTCTTC. It translates to CASSLDVGSNEQFF. The full variable domain, rest sourced from reference TRBV7-7 and TRBJ2-1, is GAGVSQSPRYKVTKRGQDVTLRCDPISSHATLYWYQQALGQGPEFLTYFNYEAQPDKSGLPSDRFSAERPEGSISTLTIQRTEQRDSAMYRCASSLDVGSNEQFFGPGTRLTVL.

This clonotype was detected only a few times. V and J are TRBV12-3 or TRBV12-4 and TRBJ1-5; TRBD1 might be the D (5 bases). There are 12 residues in the CDR3. V lost 7 bases, J lost 5 bases, and 9 bases lay in between. The CDR3 here is CASTLGDQPQHF. The CDR3 nucleotides read TGTGCCAGCACCTTAGGGGATCAGCCCCAGCATTTT.

The chain combines TRBV5-1 with TRBJ2-3, with D hard to call. The V gene's germline CDR1 is SGHRS and CDR2 YFSETQ. Trimming stripped 1 base from V and 0 bases from J, with 6 bases between. This CDR3 has 14 residues. The CDR3, as DNA: TGCGCCAGCAGCTTGAGCAGGAGCACAGATACGCAGTATTTT. It translates to CASSLSRSTDTQYF.

The rearrangement links TRBV5-1 to TRBJ2-3; D tentatively fits TRBD1 or TRBD2 (5 bases each). Germline values: CDR1 SGHRS, CDR2 YFSETQ. The CDR3 has 15 residues. Trimming left V 4 bases short and J 6 bases short, with 18 bases between. CDR3 bases: TGCGCCAGCAGCCCCCACGGAGAAGGGGAGGATACGCAGTATTTT. This sequence encodes CASSPHGEGEDTQYF.

This clonotype was seen once. The chain links TRBV3-1 to TRBJ2-3; TRBD2 aligns across 8 bases. The length of the CDR3 is 18 residues. The V gene's germline CDR1 is LGHDT and CDR2 YNNKEL (reference sequence). With V trimmed by 0 bases and J by 3 bases, 11 bases remained unmatched. The CDR3 region is CASSQEAKAGVSTDTQYF. CDR3 coding DNA: TGTGCCAGCAGCCAAGAGGCCAAAGCGGGAGTGAGTACAGATACGCAGTATTTT.

This clonotype was recorded a few times. This may be a read error: a much more frequent sequence differs by one nucleotide. The chain carries TRBV12-3 or TRBV12-4 and TRBJ2-3; unclear D gene. The CDR3 is 12 residues long. V lost 7 bases to trimming and J lost 0 bases, with 5 bases between them. The CDR3 is CASTLSTDTQYF. The CDR3 coding sequence is TGTGCCAGCACCCTTAGCACAGATACGCAGTATTTT.